This T cell receptor (beta chain) was observed in a study of blood T cell repertoires in COVID-19. The overall study: Spain, Italy and the United States supplied samples that represented acute and convalescent COVID-19. Nucleic acid was either cDNA or gDNA, and it came from T cells, B-cell-depleted T cells, or PBMCs.

Source study methods: The authors estimated nucleated cell counts from reference gene primer amplification. Only in-frame clones appear in the TCRdb table, and some are missing; sequencing was by immunoSEQ multiplex PCR. From that table come the V and J calls and clone size; the DNA was used to work out D and trimming. The top ten clones hold 6% to 7% of a sample with approximately 190,000 clones, around 86% of them seen once. This CDR3 has 12 amino acids. Trimming removed 8 bases at V and 1 base at J, with 8 bases between. Germline lookup yields CDR1 LNHDA and CDR2 SQIVND (reference sequence). The sequence derives from a woman in her forties with acute or convalescent COVID-19. The source material was peripheral blood. The chain combines TRBV19 with TRBJ1-1; tentative D call: TRBD1 (5 bases). In DNA, the CDR3 is TGTGCCAGTTGTACAGGGAACACTGAAGCTTTCTTT. Translated, it gives CASCTGNTEAFF.